The source of this T cell receptor beta chain is a study of T-cell reconstitution after alpha-beta-depleted transplantation in children. Broader study findings: Counts and diversity of T cells one year after transplant came mostly from newly produced T cells. Some patients owed their high day-60 TCRbeta diversity to surviving recipient T cells and thymic progenitors. Two months or so post-transplant, alpha-beta T cells reportedly derived from several hundred expanded graft clones.

With respect to this clonotype: The antigen is unknown.

Unique molecular identifiers featured in how the TCRbeta library was prepared. TCRdb redid the calling of the PCR reads with MiXCR, one entry per CDR3 protein. The repertoire holds about 210,000 distinct CDR3 sequences, with approximately 19% as singletons. The source of this sequence is a male patient aged 2 to 9 who had a stem cell transplant for acute lymphoblastic leukemia, so the T cells may come from the graft donor. This specimen consisted of PBMCs, mostly from graft donor cells, obtained 360 days after TCRalphabeta/CD19-depleted stem cell transplant.

The CDR3 sequence is CASSLAGRSPLHF. CDR3 in DNA: TGCGCCAGCAGCTTAGCAGGGCGTTCACCCCTCCACTTT. This chain uses TRBV5-1 with TRBJ1-6, with a weak D call TRBD1 (5 bases). Germline CDR1 and CDR2: SGHRS and YFSETQ. Trimming left V 2 bases short and J 9 bases short, with 9 bases between. The CDR3 is 13 amino acids.